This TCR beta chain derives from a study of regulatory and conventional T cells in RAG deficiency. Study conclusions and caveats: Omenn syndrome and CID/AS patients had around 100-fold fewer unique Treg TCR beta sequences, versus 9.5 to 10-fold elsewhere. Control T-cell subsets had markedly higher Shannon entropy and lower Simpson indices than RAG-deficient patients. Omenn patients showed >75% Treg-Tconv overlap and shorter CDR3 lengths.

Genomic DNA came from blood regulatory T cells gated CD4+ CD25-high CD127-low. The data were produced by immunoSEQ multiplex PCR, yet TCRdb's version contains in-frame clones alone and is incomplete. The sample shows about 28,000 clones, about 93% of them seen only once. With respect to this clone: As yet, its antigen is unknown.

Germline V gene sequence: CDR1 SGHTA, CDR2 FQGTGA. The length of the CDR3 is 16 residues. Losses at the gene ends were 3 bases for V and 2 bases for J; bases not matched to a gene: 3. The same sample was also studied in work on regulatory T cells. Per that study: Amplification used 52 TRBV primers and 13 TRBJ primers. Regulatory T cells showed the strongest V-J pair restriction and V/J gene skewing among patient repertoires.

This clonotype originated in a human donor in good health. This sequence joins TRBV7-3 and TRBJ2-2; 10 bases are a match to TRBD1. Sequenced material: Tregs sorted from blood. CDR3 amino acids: CASSFRTGGNTGELFF. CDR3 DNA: TGTGCCAGCAGCTTTCGGACAGGGGGAAACACCGGGGAGCTGTTTTTT.